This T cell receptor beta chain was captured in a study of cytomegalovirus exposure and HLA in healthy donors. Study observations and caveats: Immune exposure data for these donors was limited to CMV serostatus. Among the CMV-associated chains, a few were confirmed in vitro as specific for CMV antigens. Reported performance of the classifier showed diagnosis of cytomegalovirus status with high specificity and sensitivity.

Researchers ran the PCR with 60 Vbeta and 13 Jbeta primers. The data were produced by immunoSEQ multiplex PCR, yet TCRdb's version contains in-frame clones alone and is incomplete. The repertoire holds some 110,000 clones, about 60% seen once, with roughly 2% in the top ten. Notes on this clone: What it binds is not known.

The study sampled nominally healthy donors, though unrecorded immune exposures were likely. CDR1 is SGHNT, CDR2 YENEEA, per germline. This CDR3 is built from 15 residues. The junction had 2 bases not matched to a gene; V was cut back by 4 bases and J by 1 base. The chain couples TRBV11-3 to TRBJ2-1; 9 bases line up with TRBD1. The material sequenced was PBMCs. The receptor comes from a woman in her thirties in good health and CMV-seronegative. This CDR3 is CASSSGQGSYNEQFF. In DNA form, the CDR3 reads TGTGCCAGCAGCTCGGGACAGGGATCCTACAATGAGCAGTTCTTC.